Below are 26 T cell receptor beta chains sequenced from a single sample in a study of blood T cell repertoires in COVID-19. Profiled with immunoSEQ multiplex PCR; TCRdb holds only in-frame clones, not every one. The data contain 200,000 to 250,000 clones, 84% of them singletons. The sample consisted of peripheral blood. The receptors derive from an elderly woman with active or convalescent COVID-19.

The DNA for the CDR3 is TGTGCCAGCAGCGCGAGCCCCTCGGGGGGTGGAAACACCATATATTTT. Protein product: CASSASPSGGGNTIYF. The chain carries TRBV9 and TRBJ1-3; D possibly corresponds to TRBD1 (5 bases). Germline lookup yields CDR1 SGDLS and CDR2 YYNGEE. The CDR3 has 16 residues. Trimming removed 3 bases from V and 3 bases from J, with 16 bases in between. Drawing the rest from reference TRBV9 and TRBJ1-3, the complete variable domain is DSGVTQTPKHLITATGQRVTLRCSPRSGDLSVYWYQQSLDQGLQFLIQYYNGEERAKGNILERFSAQQFPDLHSELNLSSLELGDSALYFCASSASPSGGGNTIYFGEGSWLTVV.

CDR3 sequence reads: CASSPGVGRGTEAFF. Here the CDR3 DNA reads TGTGCCAGCTCACCCGGGGTGGGGAGGGGCACTGAAGCTTTCTTT. This chain joins TRBV18 and TRBJ1-1, with D maybe TRBD1 (5 bases). Germline CDR1 KGHSH, CDR2 LQKENI. V was shortened by 3 bases and J by 4 bases, with 15 bases between the two germline ends. The CDR3 spans 15 residues. The full variable domain, rest sourced from reference TRBV18 and TRBJ1-1, is NAGVMQNPRHLVRRRGQEARLRCSPMKGHSHVYWYRQLPEEGLKFMVYLQKENIIDESGMPKERFSAEFPKEGPSILRIQQVVRGDSAAYFCASSPGVGRGTEAFFGQGTRLTVV.

The rearrangement joins TRBV27 to TRBJ1-5; 11 bases match TRBD1. The CDR3 totals 13 residues. V lost 8 bases, J lost 7 bases, and 4 bases stayed unmatched. CDR1 is MNHEY, CDR2 SMNVEV, per germline (reference sequence). The CDR3 DNA follows: TGTGCCAGCGGGGGACAGGGGGGGCAGCCCCAGCATTTT. Amino acids: CASGGQGGQPQHF.

The J gene is TRBJ1-1, the V gene TRBV6-2 or TRBV6-3; D may be TRBD1 (6 bases). CDR1 is MNHEY and CDR2 is SVGEGT in the germline V gene. Between the trimmed V and J ends, which lost 2 bases and 6 bases, there was a span of 10 bases. The CDR3 is made up of 13 amino acids. CDR3 DNA sequence: TGTGCCAGCAGTTACCGCAGGGGCTCTGAAGCTTTCTTT. This sequence encodes CASSYRRGSEAFF.

This clone was detected once. This rearrangement joins TRBV28 to TRBJ2-1; D not certain. Trimming pared 6 bases from V and 0 bases from J, leaving 12 bases between. The length of the CDR3 is 15 residues. Germline lookup yields CDR1 MDHEN and CDR2 SYDVKM. CDR3 nucleotides: TGTGCCAGCAGCCTTACCCGGAGCTCCTACAATGAGCAGTTCTTC. Its translation: CASSLTRSSYNEQFF.

V is TRBV19 and J is TRBJ2-5; 9 nucleotides match TRBD1. CDR1 and CDR2 (germline): LNHDA, SQIVND (reference sequence). With 11 bases clipped from V and 5 bases from J, the junction kept 12 bases outside the gene matches. The CDR3 totals 14 residues. The CDR3 is CASRGRTGDETQYF. Here the CDR3 DNA reads TGTGCCTCCCGCGGCAGGACAGGGGATGAGACCCAGTACTTC. The complete variable domain, with remaining parts taken from reference TRBV19 and TRBJ2-5, reads DGGITQSPKYLFRKEGQNVTLSCEQNLNHDAMYWYRQDPGQGLRLIYYSQIVNDFQKGDIAEGYSVSREKKESFPLTVTSAQKNPTAFYLCASRGRTGDETQYFGPGTRLLVL.

The V and J genes are TRBV7-2 and TRBJ2-7; D remains ambiguous. The CDR3 has 15 residues. CDR1 is SGHTA, CDR2 FQGNSA, per germline. Trimming removed 1 base from V and 5 bases from J, with 15 bases in between. In nucleotides, the CDR3 is TGTGCCAGCAGCTTAGAGTTACCTATCATCAACGAGCAGTACTTC. Its translation: CASSLELPIINEQYF.

In its sample, this clone was seen a few times. V and J are TRBV28 and TRBJ1-2; tentative D call: TRBD1 (5 bases). The CDR3 extends over 12 amino acids. From germline, CDR1 is MDHEN and CDR2 SYDVKM. V lost 4 bases, J lost 8 bases, and 11 bases lay in between. CDR3 protein: CASSSSGWGYTF. CDR3 coding DNA: TGTGCCAGCAGTTCCTCAGGGTGGGGCTACACCTTC.

This sequence joins TRBV6-5 and TRBJ1-1, with a possible D match to TRBD1 (6 bases). Trimming left V 0 bases short and J 3 bases short, with 11 bases between. The germline CDR1 and CDR2 sequences are MNHEY and SVGAGI. The CDR3 loop spans 15 amino acids. The DNA of the CDR3 is TGTGCCAGCAGTTACTCGCACAGGGTGGACACTGAAGCTTTCTTT. Protein: CASSYSHRVDTEAFF.

The gene calls are TRBV6-4 and TRBJ2-5; possibly TRBD2 for D (6 bases). The CDR3 is 13 residues long. Germline V gives CDR1 MRHNA, CDR2 SNTAGT. V lost 5 bases and J lost 7, with 14 bases in between. The CDR3 DNA reads as TGTGCCAGCAGTCCGGGACTGGGTGCGACCCAGTACTTC. The encoded protein is CASSPGLGATQYF.

The rearrangement joins TRBV2 to TRBJ2-7; possible D gene TRBD1, 6 bases. The CDR3 length is 15 residues. Germline loops: CDR1 SNHLY, CDR2 FYNNEI. The germline V and J ends were trimmed by 5 bases and 2 bases, with 16 bases remaining between them. Here the CDR3 reads CASSNIRTDPYEQYF. CDR3 in DNA: TGTGCCAGCAGTAACATTCGGACAGACCCCTACGAGCAGTACTTC.

V and J are TRBV6-5 and TRBJ2-7; perhaps TRBD1 as D (5 bases). The length of the CDR3 is 15 residues. In germline, CDR1 is MNHEY, CDR2 SVGAGI. Between the trimmed V and J ends, which lost 0 bases and 3 bases, there was a span of 12 bases. CDR3 region: CASSYSPQGGYEQYF. CDR3 sequence (DNA): TGTGCCAGCAGTTACTCCCCGCAGGGTGGCTACGAGCAGTACTTC.

This clone has just one count. The genes are TRBV6-1 and TRBJ1-5; 8 positions agree with TRBD1. The CDR3 has 13 residues. With V trimmed by 2 bases and J by 7 bases, 1 base remained unmatched. Per germline, CDR1 MNHNS and CDR2 SASEGT. CDR3 coding DNA: TGTGCCAGCAGTGAAAACAGGGGGCAGCCCCAGCATTTT. It is translated as CASSENRGQPQHF.

This CDR3 is CASSINSSRGYNSPLHF. CDR3 sequence (DNA): TGTGCCAGCAGCATAAACTCCTCCAGGGGTTATAATTCACCCCTCCACTTT. The J gene is TRBJ1-6, the V gene TRBV21-1; the table's D gene call, TRBD1, was not cross checked with the DNA. TRBV21-1 is a pseudogene segment. The CDR3 has 17 residues.

J is TRBJ1-2 and V is TRBV28; 12 bases match TRBD1. The CDR3 covers 12 residues. CDR1 is MDHEN and CDR2 is SYDVKM in the germline V gene. V gave up 8 bases and J gave up 8 bases; unmatched junction bases: 3. CDR3 sequence: CASGTGGMGYTF. The CDR3 coding sequence is TGTGCCAGCGGGACAGGGGGCATGGGCTACACCTTC.

This clone has more than one count but fewer than ten. The rearrangement uses TRBV16 and TRBJ1-2; a possible D gene is TRBD1 (5 bases). The CDR3 has 12 residues. V lost 3 bases, J lost 5 bases, and 7 bases lay in between. Per germline, CDR1 KGHSY and CDR2 FQNENV. This CDR3 reads CASSHRTYGYTF. CDR3 nucleotide sequence: TGTGCCAGCAGCCACAGGACATATGGCTACACCTTC.

A single count supports this clone. This rearrangement joins TRBV5-1 to TRBJ1-2; maybe TRBD1 (5 bases). Germline CDR1 SGHRS, CDR2 YFSETQ. The V end lost 4 bases, the J end lost 5 bases, and 9 bases lay between the germline ends. The CDR3 is made up of 12 amino acids. CDR3 coding DNA: TGCGCCAGCAGCACCGACAGTTATGGCTACACCTTC. This encodes CASSTDSYGYTF.

J is TRBJ1-5 and V is TRBV2, with D unclear. The CDR3 loop spans 11 amino acids. The V end lost 3 bases, the J end lost 7 bases, and 4 bases lay between the germline ends. Germline V CDR1 and CDR2: SNHLY, FYNNEI. Written as DNA, the CDR3 is TGTGCCAGCAGTGACGGGCAGCCCCAGCATTTT. It codes for CASSDGQPQHF.

Remarks on this clone: An end of the junction does not agree with germline; a read error may underlie this. The gene calls are TRBV7-7 and TRBJ2-3; perhaps TRBD2 as D (6 bases). Germline-derived CDR1 and CDR2 are SSHAT and FNYEAQ (reference sequence). This CDR3 has 15 residues. The CDR3 reads CASSQGGASTDTQYF. CDR3 nucleotide sequence: TGTGCTAGCAGCCAGGGCGGGGCCAGCACAGATACGCAGTATTTT.

The chain recombines TRBV27 with TRBJ2-1, with D possibly matching TRBD1 (5 bases). The CDR3 totals 15 residues. V was clipped by 6 bases and J by 6 bases, with 18 bases between them. Germline V gene data show CDR1 as MNHEY and CDR2 as SMNVEV (reference sequence). The CDR3 DNA sequence: TGTGCCAGCAGACAACTTGGAAGGGGCAGCAATGAGCAGTTCTTC. It codes for CASRQLGRGSNEQFF.

The chain links TRBV4-2 to TRBJ2-7, with unresolved D. Germline assignment: CDR1 LGHNA and CDR2 YNFKEQ. The CDR3 runs 16 residues. Deletions cut 0 bases from V and 4 bases from J, with 16 bases between. This CDR3 is CASSQEEGRRWYEQYF. The CDR3, as DNA: TGTGCCAGCAGCCAAGAGGAAGGCAGGCGCTGGTACGAGCAGTACTTC.

The rearrangement joins TRBV21-1 to TRBJ2-1; the D call TRBD1 from the table was never checked on the DNA. TRBV21-1 is termed a pseudogene. The CDR3 length is 16 residues. CDR3 amino acids: CASSNGSGASYNEQFF. CDR3 nucleotides: TGTGCCAGCAGCAACGGATCTGGGGCCTCCTACAATGAGCAGTTCTTC.

This clone was picked up one time. This rearrangement joins TRBV5-1 to TRBJ1-1, with 9 positions matching TRBD1. J gave up 1 base and V 4 bases, and 2 bases lay outside the gene matches. CDR1 and CDR2 from the germline V gene are SGHRS and YFSETQ. The length of the CDR3 is 14 residues. CDR3 region: CASSRDRANTEAFF. The CDR3 DNA sequence: TGCGCCAGCAGCCGGGACAGGGCGAACACTGAAGCTTTCTTT.

The rearrangement joins TRBV9 to TRBJ1-2; D is unresolved. Germline V CDR1 and CDR2: SGDLS, YYNGEE. Trimming removed 0 bases at V and 0 bases at J, with 15 bases between. The CDR3 totals 17 residues. CDR3 DNA: TGTGCCAGCAGCGTAGTTCAGGTTTGCTTCCCTAACTATGGCTACACCTTC. This codes for CASSVVQVCFPNYGYTF.

This chain joins TRBV6-5 and TRBJ1-2, with a weak D call TRBD1 (5 bases). Germline V CDR1 and CDR2: MNHEY, SVGAGI. This CDR3 contains 13 residues. V was clipped by 2 bases and J by 11 bases, with 15 bases between them. The CDR3 DNA reads TGTGCCAGCAGTTACCGTTCTGGGGCAGGTTACACCTTC. Amino acids: CASSYRSGAGYTF.

The genes are TRBV29-1 and TRBJ2-3, with 9 bases lining up with TRBD2. Germline CDR1 is SQVTM and CDR2 is ANQGSEA. The CDR3 has 14 amino acids. J lost 4 bases, V lost 5 bases, and 7 bases had no gene match. CDR3 sequence (DNA): TGCAGCGTTATGCGGGGGGGCAGCGCAGATACGCAGTATTTT. Its translation: CSVMRGGSADTQYF.